Below are 13 T cell receptor beta chains sequenced from a single sample in a study of cytomegalovirus exposure and HLA in healthy donors. 13 Jbeta primers and 60 Vbeta primers were used for the PCR. Clones were sequenced by immunoSEQ multiplex PCR, and TCRdb holds only the in-frame ones, with some missing. Of approximately 150,000 clones listed, 75% are singletons. Sample: PBMCs. These receptor sequences come from a man in his forties in good health and CMV-seronegative.

This clone was seen once. The J gene is TRBJ2-3, the V gene TRBV9, with a possible D match to TRBD1 (5 bases). Germline CDR1 and CDR2: SGDLS and YYNGEE. The CDR3 loop spans 13 amino acids. V shed 1 base and J shed 6 bases, with 9 bases lying between them. The CDR3 loop is CASSVQGLDTQYF. The CDR3 DNA reads as TGTGCCAGCAGCGTACAGGGTCTGGATACGCAGTATTTT.

This chain uses TRBV9 with TRBJ2-1, with D hard to call. The V and J ends lost 0 bases and 1 base respectively, with 14 bases between them. Germline values: CDR1 SGDLS, CDR2 YYNGEE. The CDR3 spans 17 residues. CDR3: CASSVDSGATSYNEQFF. Written as DNA, the CDR3 is TGTGCCAGCAGCGTAGACTCCGGAGCAACATCCTACAATGAGCAGTTCTTC. The variable domain in full, with the rest retrieved from reference TRBV9 and TRBJ2-1, is DSGVTQTPKHLITATGQRVTLRCSPRSGDLSVYWYQQSLDQGLQFLIQYYNGEERAKGNILERFSAQQFPDLHSELNLSSLELGDSALYFCASSVDSGATSYNEQFFGPGTRLTVL.

The chain links TRBV11-2 to TRBJ2-7, with 9 nucleotides matching TRBD1. The CDR3 extends over 15 amino acids. Germline V gives CDR1 SGHAT, CDR2 FQNNGV. V lost 1 base, J lost 6 bases, and 7 bases stayed unmatched. This CDR3 is CASSLVYGTGREQYF. CDR3 DNA sequence: TGTGCCAGCAGCTTAGTTTATGGGACAGGGCGCGAGCAGTACTTC.

The rearrangement links TRBV6-1 to TRBJ1-5, with D unclear. The V end lost 2 bases, the J end lost 7 bases, and 12 bases lay between the germline ends. CDR1 MNHNS and CDR2 SASEGT come from the germline V gene. This CDR3 has 14 residues. The CDR3 reads CASSELGGSQPQHF. CDR3 sequence (DNA): TGTGCCAGCAGTGAACTAGGAGGATCCCAGCCCCAGCATTTT.

V usage is TRBV6-5 and J usage is TRBJ2-4; 8 positions agree with TRBD1. CDR3 length: 15 residues. Looked up from germline, CDR1 is MNHEY and CDR2 is SVGAGI. V shed 2 bases, J shed 8 bases, and the junction held 8 bases outside the gene matches. Written as DNA, the CDR3 is TGTGCCAGCAGTTACCAGGGGGCGCCGTCAGACATTCAGTACTTC. It is translated as CASSYQGAPSDIQYF.

V gene TRBV5-1 combines with J gene TRBJ2-1; D possibly corresponds to TRBD1 (5 bases). The CDR3 spans 20 residues. Per germline, CDR1 SGHRS and CDR2 YFSETQ. Trimming removed 1 base at V and 3 bases at J, with 26 bases between. CDR3 amino acids: CASSLRLRPQGAGDYNEQFF. The CDR3, as DNA: TGCGCCAGCAGCTTGAGGTTACGGCCTCAAGGGGCAGGCGACTACAATGAGCAGTTCTTC.

This clone was picked up a small number of times. This chain links TRBV2 with TRBJ1-2; D possibly corresponds to TRBD1 (5 bases). The CDR3 spans 14 residues. Germline CDR1 is SNHLY and CDR2 is FYNNEI. Trimming removed 8 bases from V and 4 bases from J, with 17 bases in between. CDR3 sequence reads: CASSLRADLYGYTF. CDR3 nucleotide sequence: TGTGCCAGCTCACTCAGGGCGGATCTCTATGGCTACACCTTC.

With regard to this clone: Additional DNA sequences in this sample encode the identical CDR3. This chain connects TRBV4-2 to TRBJ1-2; maybe TRBD1 (5 bases). Trimming cost V 1 base and J 0 bases, with 12 bases left between them. Looked up from germline, CDR1 is LGHNA and CDR2 is YNFKEQ. The CDR3 has 16 residues. In nucleotides, the CDR3 is TGTGCCAGCAGCCAAGCTGACAGAGCCTCTAACTATGGCTACACCTTC. This sequence encodes CASSQADRASNYGYTF.

The chain uses TRBV7-3 and TRBJ2-5, with D maybe TRBD1 (6 bases). Trimming cost V 4 bases and J 4 bases, with 16 bases left between them. CDR1 and CDR2 from the germline V gene are SGHTA and FQGTGA. The CDR3 extends over 15 amino acids. The chain's CDR3 is CASSSRGRWGETQYF. The CDR3 DNA reads as TGTGCCAGCAGCTCCAGGGGAAGGTGGGGAGAGACCCAGTACTTC.

The chain uses TRBV6-1 and TRBJ1-1; D remains unclear. This CDR3 spans 15 amino acids. Trimming shortened V by 3 bases and J by 5 bases, and 16 bases separated the two germline ends. CDR1 is MNHNS, CDR2 SASEGT, per germline. The CDR3 bases are TGTGCCAGCAGTGAGGTCACGAGACGGGAAACTGAAGCTTTCTTT. This gives the protein CASSEVTRRETEAFF.

This chain connects TRBV5-1 to TRBJ1-4; no firm D call. The CDR3 is 15 residues long. V was pared by 0 bases and J by 8 bases, with 14 bases between. Germline V gene sequence: CDR1 SGHRS, CDR2 YFSETQ. CDR3 sequence: CASSLEGPEGEKLFF. The CDR3 DNA sequence: TGCGCCAGCAGCTTGGAAGGTCCGGAGGGCGAAAAACTGTTTTTT.

The rearrangement uses TRBV5-1 and TRBJ2-5; 11 bases agree with TRBD2. Losses at the gene ends were 4 bases for V and 6 bases for J; bases not matched to a gene: 8. The CDR3 is made up of 15 amino acids. Germline values: CDR1 SGHRS, CDR2 YFSETQ. This chain's CDR3 is CASSPLAGEWKTQYF. The CDR3 bases are TGCGCCAGCAGCCCACTAGCGGGGGAGTGGAAGACCCAGTACTTC.

This chain connects TRBV7-9 to TRBJ2-3; 8 bases are a match to TRBD2. Germline V gene data show CDR1 as SEHNR and CDR2 as FQNEAQ (reference sequence). The CDR3 has 14 amino acids. The trim removed 6 bases at V and 4 bases at J, leaving 6 bases unmatched. This CDR3 is CASRPGLVADTQYF. DNA for the CDR3: TGTGCCAGCAGACCGGGACTAGTCGCAGATACGCAGTATTTT.